Below, 32 T cell receptor beta chains from the same sample are listed, as sequenced in a study of blood T cell repertoires in COVID-19 (TCRdb year 2020). Library construction relied on the immunoSEQ multiplex PCR assay. TCRdb re-hosts the immuneACCESS table, in-frame sequences only. Its copies lack some clones; in the studies checked, an unresolved V gene accounts for under half of them, and the cause for the rest is not known. The sample records approximately 200,000 clones, about 84% of which are singletons. The ten largest make up 6.5% to 8.5% of the sample. Sequences were obtained from PBMCs or T cells enriched from blood (not recorded which). The receptor set was obtained from a woman in her thirties or forties with acute COVID-19.

This clone came up once. The chain uses TRBV11-2 and TRBJ2-1; D gene uncertain. Between the trimmed V and J ends, which lost 2 bases and 5 bases, there was a span of 4 bases. Germline values: CDR1 SGHAT, CDR2 FQNNGV. The CDR3 runs to 12 residues. CDR3 region: CASSLPDNEQFF. The DNA of the CDR3 is TGTGCCAGCAGCTTACCGGACAATGAGCAGTTCTTC. Full variable domain (missing parts from reference TRBV11-2 and TRBJ2-1): EAGVAQSPRYKIIEKRQSVAFWCNPISGHATLYWYQQILGQGPKLLIQFQNNGVVDDSQLPKDRFSAERLKGVDSTLKIQPAKLEDSAVYLCASSLPDNEQFFGPGTRLTVL.

The genes are TRBV28 and TRBJ2-2; TRBD1 matches 8 bases. Germline CDR1 MDHEN, CDR2 SYDVKM. The CDR3 is 16 residues long. V was clipped by 6 bases and J by 4 bases; unmatched bases: 10. The CDR3 region has the DNA TGTGCCAGCAGAGACCGGGACAGGAGTAGCACCGGGGAGCTGTTTTTT. Translated, it gives CASRDRDRSSTGELFF.

The CDR3 region has the DNA TGTGCCAGCAGCTTAATACCGGGAGGGAATTCACCCCTCCACTTT. Translation gives CASSLIPGGNSPLHF. V gene TRBV7-2 combines with J gene TRBJ1-6, with D uncertain. CDR1 is SGHTA, CDR2 FQGNSA, per germline. Trimming removed 2 bases at V and 7 bases at J, with 12 bases between. This CDR3 has 15 amino acids. Full variable domain (rest looked up from reference TRBV7-2 and TRBJ1-6): GAGVSQSPSNKVTEKGKDVELRCDPISGHTALYWYRQSLGQGLEFLIYFQGNSAPDKSGLPSDRFSAERTGGSVSTLTIQRTQQEDSAVYLCASSLIPGGNSPLHFGNGTRLTVT.

Only a few counts were recorded for this clone. The V and J genes are TRBV5-1 and TRBJ2-3; D call uncertain. The ends were cut back, 3 bases at V and 0 bases at J, with 5 bases in the middle. Germline CDR1 reads SGHRS; CDR2 reads YFSETQ. This CDR3 region has 13 residues. The CDR3, as DNA: TGCGCCAGCAGCTCACAGAGCACAGATACGCAGTATTTT. Encoded protein: CASSSQSTDTQYF.

The rearrangement links TRBV29-1 to TRBJ1-1; D gene unclear. Looked up from germline, CDR1 is SQVTM and CDR2 is ANQGSEA. The CDR3 extends over 13 amino acids. Deletions cut 3 bases from V and 1 base from J, with 9 bases between. The chain's CDR3 is CSVDRNTNTEAFF. The CDR3 bases are TGCAGCGTTGACAGGAACACGAACACTGAAGCTTTCTTT.

The chain is built from TRBV5-1 and TRBJ2-1, with D tentatively TRBD1 (5 bases). The CDR3 spans 14 residues. Germline loops: CDR1 SGHRS, CDR2 YFSETQ. V was shortened by 6 bases and J by 3 bases, with 13 bases between the two germline ends. CDR3 residues: CASIQGFGYNEQFF. Written as DNA, the CDR3 is TGCGCCAGCATCCAGGGTTTTGGCTACAATGAGCAGTTCTTC.

In the case of this clone: The sample holds other DNA sequences that translate to the same CDR3. The chain joins TRBV28 to TRBJ1-1; TRBD1 is a possible D gene (5 bases). This CDR3 contains 14 residues. Trimming cost V 5 bases and J 0 bases, with 10 bases left between them. The germline V gene encodes CDR1 MDHEN and CDR2 SYDVKM. The CDR3 loop reads CASSPGGLNTEAFF. The CDR3, as DNA: TGTGCCAGCAGTCCCGGGGGACTGAACACTGAAGCTTTCTTT.

The chain links TRBV12-3 or TRBV12-4 to TRBJ2-7; D perhaps matches TRBD2 (5 bases). V lost 0 bases to trimming and J lost 7 bases, with 10 bases between them. CDR3 length: 13 residues. Here the CDR3 reads CASSLAGVQEQYF. DNA for the CDR3: TGTGCCAGCAGTTTAGCCGGGGTTCAAGAGCAGTACTTC.

This chain connects TRBV7-2 to TRBJ1-3; no definite D call. V was cut by 6 bases and J by 0 bases, with 12 bases left in between. CDR1 and CDR2 from the germline V gene are SGHTA and FQGNSA. The CDR3 loop spans 15 amino acids. The CDR3 bases are TGTGCCAGCAGTACCCCGGTCTTCTCTGGAAACACCATATATTTT. Protein sequence: CASSTPVFSGNTIYF.

The chain recombines TRBV30 with TRBJ2-3; D gene uncertain. The CDR3 sequence is 12 residues long. In germline, CDR1 is GTSNPN, CDR2 SVGIG (reference sequence). CDR3 DNA: TGTGCTTCTCCCGGAGACACAGATACGCAGTATTTT. The encoded protein is CASPGDTDTQYF.

The gene calls are TRBV5-6 and TRBJ1-4, with 10 positions matching TRBD1. The CDR3 spans 14 residues. From germline, CDR1 is SGHDT and CDR2 YYEEEE. V was clipped by 5 bases and J by 7 bases; unmatched bases: 5. CDR3 region: CASSLDRGTEKLFF. Written as DNA, the CDR3 is TGTGCCAGCAGTCTGGACAGGGGGACTGAAAAACTGTTTTTT.

The chain has TRBV7-2 and TRBJ2-1; 8 bases are shared with TRBD2. Trimming removed 4 bases from V and 6 bases from J; junction bases left unmatched: 5. The CDR3 is 14 amino acids. Germline-derived CDR1 and CDR2 are SGHTA and FQGNSA. The DNA for the CDR3 is TGTGCCAGCAGCTCTCGACTAGCGAGCAATGAGCAGTTCTTC. This translates into CASSSRLASNEQFF. The full variable domain, in which reference TRBV7-2 and TRBJ2-1 provide the parts outside the CDR3, is GAGVSQSPSNKVTEKGKDVELRCDPISGHTALYWYRQSLGQGLEFLIYFQGNSAPDKSGLPSDRFSAERTGGSVSTLTIQRTQQEDSAVYLCASSSRLASNEQFFGPGTRLTVL.

The CDR3 bases are TGCAGCGTTGACAGGGGGCATTCTATTTCCTACAATGAGCAGTTCTTC. Protein: CSVDRGHSISYNEQFF. V gene TRBV29-1 combines with J gene TRBJ2-1; 8 nucleotides agree with TRBD1. J lost 1 base, V lost 3 bases, and 8 bases had no gene match. Per germline, CDR1 SQVTM and CDR2 ANQGSEA. The CDR3 length is 16 residues.

The chain uses TRBV5-4 and TRBJ1-2, with 11 positions matching TRBD1. The CDR3 has 15 amino acids. Trimming cost V 0 bases and J 7 bases; bases outside gene matches: 5. The germline gives CDR1 SGHNT, CDR2 YYREEE (reference sequence). CDR3 coding DNA: TGTGCCAGCAGCTTGGCAAGGACAGGGGGCGGTGGCTACACCTTC. Amino acid sequence: CASSLARTGGGGYTF.

The chain couples TRBV11-3 to TRBJ2-2, with D perhaps matching TRBD2 (6 bases). Germline CDR1 and CDR2: SGHNT and YENEEA. CDR3 length: 14 residues. Trimming took 5 bases from V and 4 from J, leaving 11 bases between them. The DNA of the CDR3 is TGTGCCAGCAGCCCCGGGACTGCCACCGGGGAGCTGTTTTTT. Protein: CASSPGTATGELFF.

The rearrangement uses TRBV2 and TRBJ2-2; TRBD1 might be the D (5 bases). Germline CDR1 is SNHLY and CDR2 is FYNNEI. V was clipped by 5 bases and J by 5 bases, with 12 bases between them. The CDR3 contains 14 residues. CDR3 in DNA: TGTGCCAGCAGTCGTCGACAGATAACCGGGGAGCTGTTTTTT. Its protein is CASSRRQITGELFF. The full variable domain, rest sourced from reference TRBV2 and TRBJ2-2, is EPEVTQTPSHQVTQMGQEVILRCVPISNHLYFYWYRQILGQKVEFLVSFYNNEISEKSEIFDDQFSVERPDGSNFTLKIRSTKLEDSAMYFCASSRRQITGELFFGEGSRLTVL.

V usage is TRBV4-1 and J usage is TRBJ2-1; D perhaps matches TRBD2 (5 bases). CDR1 MGHRA and CDR2 YSYEKL come from the germline V gene. Trimming stripped 0 bases from V and 3 bases from J, with 9 bases between. The CDR3 sequence is 15 residues long. DNA for the CDR3: TGCGCCAGCAGCCAAGATGGTCGGGACTACAATGAGCAGTTCTTC. Amino acids: CASSQDGRDYNEQFF.

The chain is built from TRBV19 and TRBJ1-2; no clear D gene. The CDR3 loop spans 16 amino acids. Between the trimmed V and J ends, which lost 5 bases and 8 bases, there was a span of 24 bases. The germline V gene encodes CDR1 LNHDA and CDR2 SQIVND (reference sequence). CDR3 protein: CASSLGGEGGRRGYTF. The DNA for the CDR3 is TGTGCCAGTAGTCTCGGTGGAGAGGGAGGCCGTCGGGGCTACACCTTC.

The genes are TRBV30 and TRBJ1-6; possible D gene TRBD1, 5 bases. CDR1 GTSNPN and CDR2 SVGIG come from the germline V gene (reference sequence). V dropped 2 bases and J dropped 7 bases, with 18 bases sitting between them. The CDR3 spans 16 residues. CDR3 DNA: TGTGCCTGGAGTCGGGTAGGGGCCGCTATAAATTCACCCCTCCACTTT. This gives the protein CAWSRVGAAINSPLHF.

The chain has TRBV5-1 and TRBJ2-7; 12 bases agree with TRBD1. The CDR3 covers 15 residues. Trimming removed 3 bases from V and 5 bases from J; junction bases left unmatched: 6. CDR1 and CDR2 from the germline V gene are SGHRS and YFSETQ. Written as DNA, the CDR3 is TGCGCCAGCAGCTCCGCCGGGACAGGGGGCGACGAGCAGTACTTC. Protein sequence: CASSSAGTGGDEQYF.

CDR3 sequence reads: CSVGDTNTGELFF. CDR3 in DNA: TGCAGCGTTGGAGACACGAACACCGGGGAGCTGTTTTTT. The V call is TRBV29-1, the J call TRBJ2-2; unclear D gene. The CDR3 covers 13 residues. With 4 bases removed from V and 0 bases from J, the gap between germline ends came to 6 bases. Germline V gene data show CDR1 as SQVTM and CDR2 as ANQGSEA.

V gene TRBV18 combines with J gene TRBJ2-5; TRBD1 matches at 7 bases. CDR1 and CDR2 from the germline V gene are KGHSH and LQKENI. J gave up 5 bases and V 1 base, and 10 bases lay outside the gene matches. CDR3 size: 16 residues. The CDR3 protein is CASSPLRGGPQETQYF. The DNA of the CDR3 is TGTGCCAGCTCACCACTAAGAGGGGGCCCACAGGAGACCCAGTACTTC.

The V gene is TRBV5-1, the J gene TRBJ2-2; D not resolved. Germline V gives CDR1 SGHRS, CDR2 YFSETQ. The CDR3 contains 15 residues. V shed 0 bases and J shed 4 bases, with 10 bases lying between them. The DNA for the CDR3 is TGCGCCAGCAGCTTGGACGGTGATCCCACCGGGGAGCTGTTTTTT. Translation: CASSLDGDPTGELFF.

The chain employs TRBV19 and TRBJ2-3, with 11 bases lining up with TRBD2. Germline V lookup: CDR1 LNHDA, CDR2 SQIVND (reference sequence). The CDR3 spans 15 residues. V shed 4 bases and J 5 bases; nucleotides not matched to a gene: 5. As DNA, the CDR3 is TGTGCCAGTAGTACGACTAGCGGGATGGGAGATACGCAGTATTTT. It yields the protein CASSTTSGMGDTQYF. Based on the CDR3 plus reference TRBV19 and TRBJ2-3, the full variable domain is DGGITQSPKYLFRKEGQNVTLSCEQNLNHDAMYWYRQDPGQGLRLIYYSQIVNDFQKGDIAEGYSVSREKKESFPLTVTSAQKNPTAFYLCASSTTSGMGDTQYFGPGTRLTVL.

The gene calls are TRBV2 and TRBJ2-3; no clear D gene. Germline loops: CDR1 SNHLY, CDR2 FYNNEI. This CDR3 has 14 amino acids. Trimming cost V 2 bases and J 2 bases, with 8 bases left between them. The CDR3 sequence: CASSELAVTDTQYF. The CDR3 DNA sequence: TGTGCCAGCAGTGAATTAGCAGTCACAGATACGCAGTATTTT.

This rearrangement joins TRBV30 to TRBJ2-5, with D maybe TRBD2 (6 bases). Germline V gene sequence: CDR1 GTSNPN, CDR2 SVGIG (reference sequence). This CDR3 has 14 amino acids. V lost 4 bases and J lost 7, with 19 bases in between. CDR3 nucleotides: TGTGCCTGGAAAAGGGACTCCTTATGGGGGACCCAGTACTTC. It specifies CAWKRDSLWGTQYF.

This chain joins TRBV3-1 (or the pseudogene TRBV3-2) and TRBJ1-4; D is unclear. Trimming removed 5 bases at V and 0 bases at J, with 13 bases between. Germline assignment: CDR1 LGHDT and CDR2 YNNKEL (reference sequence). The length of the CDR3 is 16 residues. The CDR3 here is CASSARRRATNEKLFF. The CDR3 coding sequence is TGTGCCAGCAGCGCACGCAGACGGGCAACTAATGAAAAACTGTTTTTT.

The chain has TRBV2 and TRBJ1-1; no definite D call. Germline CDR1 SNHLY, CDR2 FYNNEI. V shed 8 bases and J shed 2 bases, with 9 bases lying between them. This CDR3 is built from 12 residues. The CDR3 DNA reads as TGTGCCAGCGGCTCCCTTAACACTGAAGCTTTCTTT. Translated: CASGSLNTEAFF.

The J gene is TRBJ2-6, the V gene TRBV6-2 or TRBV6-3; 8 bases are shared with TRBD1. V was pared by 2 bases and J by 0 bases, with 3 bases of the junction left unmatched. CDR3 length equals 17 residues. Germline assignment: CDR1 MNHEY and CDR2 SVGEGT. The chain's CDR3 is CASSYRDRSSGANVLTF. The CDR3 bases are TGTGCCAGCAGTTACCGGGACAGGAGCTCTGGGGCCAACGTCCTGACTTTC.

The J gene is TRBJ2-7, the V gene TRBV14, with TRBD2 matching over 10 bases. The CDR3 covers 15 residues. Losses at the gene ends were 1 base for V and 4 bases for J; bases not matched to a gene: 4. Germline CDR1 SGHDN, CDR2 FVKESK. The CDR3 DNA is TGTGCCAGCAGCCAAGGCCCTAGCGGGAGATACGAGCAGTACTTC. Encoded protein: CASSQGPSGRYEQYF.

The CDR3: CATPRGGARNYGYTF. CDR3 nucleotides: TGTGCCACACCTCGGGGGGGCGCGAGGAACTATGGCTACACCTTC. V is TRBV28 and J is TRBJ1-2; D is perhaps TRBD1 (6 bases). CDR3 length: 15 residues. V lost 10 bases to trimming and J lost 2 bases, with 20 bases between them. Germline CDR1 MDHEN, CDR2 SYDVKM.

In its sample, this clone was seen a few times. V and J are TRBV10-2 and TRBJ1-1, with 9 bases that match TRBD1. The trim removed 6 bases at V and 1 base at J, leaving 3 bases unmatched. The germline gives CDR1 WSHSY, CDR2 SAAADI. This CDR3 has 14 residues. CDR3 DNA: TGCGCCAGCAGGGGGACAGGGCGGAACACTGAAGCTTTCTTT. It translates to CASRGTGRNTEAFF.